The rows below give T cell receptor beta chains drawn from one sample of a study of beta chain features in type 1 diabetes. Libraries were prepared by immunoSEQ multiplex PCR; TCRdb keeps only in-frame clonotypes and omits some of them. The sample lists hundreds of thousands of clones; approximately 14% were seen once. The material sequenced was central memory CD4+ T cells from blood. All receptors come from a man between 25 and 39 years old in good health. CDR3s include the opening cysteine and the closing phenylalanine or tryptophan. Each record gives: V gene, clone size, D gene, J gene, CDR3 DNA, CDR3 protein. A D gene is named only where the DNA matches it firmly. Size values are once, few and many counts, or a class for expanded clones, and some rows have none.

V gene: TRBV7-7
clone size: NA
D gene: TRBD1
J gene: TRBJ2-1
CDR3 DNA: TGTGCCAGCAGCTTAGTAGGCGACAGGGAGAATGAGCAGTTCTTC
CDR3 protein: CASSLVGDRENEQFF

V gene: TRBV6-5
clone size: NA
D gene: NA
J gene: TRBJ1-1
CDR3 DNA: TGTGCCAGCCGAGAGGCAGGGTCAACTTTCTTT
CDR3 protein: CASREAGSTFF

V gene: TRBV30
clone size: NA
D gene: NA
J gene: TRBJ1-1
CDR3 DNA: TGTGCCTGGAGTGTACTTAGGGCTGAAGCTTTCTTT
CDR3 protein: CAWSVLRAEAFF

V gene: TRBV28
clone size: NA
D gene: NA
J gene: TRBJ1-1
CDR3 DNA: TGTGCCAGCAGTTTAGCCCGGCAGACGGCCTTTTTT
CDR3 protein: CASSLARQTAFF

V gene: TRBV6-1
clone size: NA
D gene: NA
J gene: TRBJ2-3
CDR3 DNA: TGTGCCAGTAAGAGGGCGTCCCAAACAGATACGCAGTATTTT
CDR3 protein: CASKRASQTDTQYF

V gene: TRBV5-1
clone size: few
D gene: NA
J gene: TRBJ1-3
CDR3 DNA: TGCGCCAGCAGCCACACCTCTGGAAACACCATATATTTT
CDR3 protein: CASSHTSGNTIYF

V gene: TRBV10-3
clone size: NA
D gene: TRBD1
J gene: TRBJ1-1
CDR3 DNA: TGTGCCATCAGTGATCAGAATACAGGGGGCTTGGAAGCTTTCTTT
CDR3 protein: CAISDQNTGGLEAFF

V gene: TRBV11-1
clone size: NA
D gene: TRBD1
J gene: TRBJ2-7
CDR3 DNA: TGTGCCAGCAGTTCAGGGGACAGCTACGAGCAGTACTTC
CDR3 protein: CASSSGDSYEQYF

V gene: TRBV5-6
clone size: NA
D gene: NA
J gene: TRBJ1-6
CDR3 DNA: TGTGCCAGCAGCAGGGACGGCTCACTCCACTTT
CDR3 protein: CASSRDGSLHF

V gene: TRBV4-1
clone size: few
D gene: NA
J gene: TRBJ1-4
CDR3 DNA: TGCGCCAGCAGCCAAGATAGAAGTGTAGGTGAAAAACTGTTTTTT
CDR3 protein: CASSQDRSVGEKLFF

V gene: TRBV5-5
clone size: few
D gene: NA
J gene: TRBJ2-4
CDR3 DNA: TGTGCCAGCAGCTCAATCCTAGGGCTAGCCAAAAACATTCAGTACTTC
CDR3 protein: CASSSILGLAKNIQYF

V gene: TRBV6-6
clone size: few
D gene: NA
J gene: TRBJ2-5
CDR3 DNA: TGTGCCAGCAGTCCACTAGGAAGGTGGGAGACCCAGTACTTC
CDR3 protein: CASSPLGRWETQYF

V gene: TRBV7-2
clone size: few
D gene: NA
J gene: TRBJ2-5
CDR3 DNA: TGTGCCAGCAGCTCACTAGCTACCCAAGAGACCCAGTACTTC
CDR3 protein: CASSSLATQETQYF

V gene: TRBV27
clone size: few
D gene: NA
J gene: TRBJ2-6
CDR3 DNA: TGTGCCAGCAGGCCGGGTTCTGGGGCCAACGTCCTGACTTTC
CDR3 protein: CASRPGSGANVLTF

V gene: TRBV10-2
clone size: NA
D gene: TRBD1
J gene: TRBJ2-7
CDR3 DNA: TGCGCCAGCAGTCGGACAGGGGGCTACGAGCAGTACTTC
CDR3 protein: CASSRTGGYEQYF

V gene: TRBV7-2
clone size: NA
D gene: NA
J gene: TRBJ2-2
CDR3 DNA: TGTGCCAGCAGCTCGGACACCGGGGAGCTGTTTTTT
CDR3 protein: CASSSDTGELFF

V gene: TRBV4-1
clone size: few
D gene: TRBD2
J gene: TRBJ2-1
CDR3 DNA: TGCGCCAGCAGCCAAACCCCTTATGGACTAGCGGGAGAATCTGAGCAGTTCTTC
CDR3 protein: CASSQTPYGLAGESEQFF

V gene: TRBV30
clone size: few
D gene: NA
J gene: TRBJ1-4
CDR3 DNA: TGTGCCTGGAGTAGGGGGGGAAATGAAAAACTGTTTTTT
CDR3 protein: CAWSRGGNEKLFF

V gene: TRBV12-5
clone size: few
D gene: NA
J gene: TRBJ2-4
CDR3 DNA: TGTGCTAGGGACCATTTCTCCCAGTACTTC
CDR3 protein: CARDHFSQYF

V gene: TRBV5-1
clone size: NA
D gene: NA
J gene: TRBJ2-5
CDR3 DNA: TGCGCCAGCAGCCAAGGACAGTTAGTAGAGACCCAGTACTTC
CDR3 protein: CASSQGQLVETQYF

V gene: TRBV2
clone size: few
D gene: NA
J gene: TRBJ1-1
CDR3 DNA: TGTGCCAGCAGCGGAATCGTTGAAGCTTTCTTT
CDR3 protein: CASSGIVEAFF

V gene: TRBV5-1
clone size: NA
D gene: NA
J gene: TRBJ1-3
CDR3 DNA: TGCGCCAGCAGCCCGGACCCCGTCTCTGGAAACACCATATATTTT
CDR3 protein: CASSPDPVSGNTIYF

V gene: TRBV4-3
clone size: few
D gene: TRBD2
J gene: TRBJ2-5
CDR3 DNA: TGCGCCAGCAGCCAAGATGGCGGGGGGGCCCAAGAGACCCAGTACTTC
CDR3 protein: CASSQDGGGAQETQYF

V gene: TRBV6-5
clone size: NA
D gene: TRBD2
J gene: TRBJ2-3
CDR3 DNA: TGTGCCAGCAGTTATGGACTAGCGGGCACAGATACGCAGTATTTT
CDR3 protein: CASSYGLAGTDTQYF

V gene: TRBV6-5
clone size: NA
D gene: NA
J gene: TRBJ2-2
CDR3 DNA: TGTGCCAGCAGTTACGGGGGGGCCTCTGGGACCGGGGAGCTGTTTTTT
CDR3 protein: CASSYGGASGTGELFF

V gene: TRBV7-2
clone size: NA
D gene: TRBD1
J gene: TRBJ1-1
CDR3 DNA: TGTGCCAGCAGCTTAGTGGCAGGGGGGGCTTTCTTT
CDR3 protein: CASSLVAGGAFF

V gene: TRBV30
clone size: NA
D gene: NA
J gene: TRBJ2-1
CDR3 DNA: TGTGCCTGGACTAGCGTTTACAATGAGCAGTTCTTC
CDR3 protein: CAWTSVYNEQFF

V gene: TRBV11-1
clone size: NA
D gene: TRBD2
J gene: TRBJ2-1
CDR3 DNA: TGTGCCAGCAGGGATCGGACTAGCGGGAGGGCGAATGAGCAGTTCTTC
CDR3 protein: CASRDRTSGRANEQFF

V gene: TRBV9
clone size: NA
D gene: NA
J gene: TRBJ2-3
CDR3 DNA: TGTGCCAGCAGCGCGGTAAGCGGGTCTAGCACAGATACGCAGTATTTT
CDR3 protein: CASSAVSGSSTDTQYF

V gene: TRBV5-4
clone size: few
D gene: NA
J gene: TRBJ1-1
CDR3 DNA: TGTGCCAGCAGCTTGTATGTCAGGACGAACACTGAAGCTTTCTTT
CDR3 protein: CASSLYVRTNTEAFF

V gene: TRBV19
clone size: NA
D gene: TRBD2
J gene: TRBJ2-3
CDR3 DNA: TGTGCCAGTAGCTCGGGAATTGGACTAGCGGCTTCGTTTACAGATACGCAGTATTTT
CDR3 protein: CASSSGIGLAASFTDTQYF

V gene: TRBV5-1
clone size: few
D gene: TRBD1
J gene: TRBJ2-1
CDR3 DNA: TGCGCCAGCAGCCACGGGGACAGGGACACTGAGCAGTTCTTC
CDR3 protein: CASSHGDRDTEQFF

V gene: TRBV13
clone size: many
D gene: NA
J gene: TRBJ2-3
CDR3 DNA: TGTGCCAGCAGCGTTCGTGGGGGGCGAGGGGATACGCAGTATTTT
CDR3 protein: CASSVRGGRGDTQYF

V gene: TRBV18
clone size: NA
D gene: NA
J gene: TRBJ1-1
CDR3 DNA: TGTGCCAGCTCACCAAACATGAACACTGAAGCTTTCTTT
CDR3 protein: CASSPNMNTEAFF

V gene: TRBV6-4
clone size: NA
D gene: NA
J gene: TRBJ2-4
CDR3 DNA: TGTGCCAGCATTCTCGGGGGATCCAAAAACATTCAGTACTTC
CDR3 protein: CASILGGSKNIQYF

V gene: TRBV4-3
clone size: NA
D gene: NA
J gene: TRBJ2-1
CDR3 DNA: TGCGCCAGCAGCCAGGATATCGTCTCCTACAATGAGCAGTTCTTC
CDR3 protein: CASSQDIVSYNEQFF

V gene: TRBV4-1
clone size: NA
D gene: NA
J gene: TRBJ2-1
CDR3 DNA: TGCGCCAGCAGCCCGGGATTTTACAATGAGCAGTTCTTC
CDR3 protein: CASSPGFYNEQFF

V gene: TRBV11-2
clone size: NA
D gene: TRBD2
J gene: TRBJ2-3
CDR3 DNA: TGTGCCAGCAGCCGATCGGGGGGGCGTCCGGATACGCAGTATTTT
CDR3 protein: CASSRSGGRPDTQYF

V gene: TRBV7-3
clone size: NA
D gene: NA
J gene: TRBJ2-5
CDR3 DNA: TGTGCCAGCAGCTTAGTTGGGAACTACCAAGAGACCCAGTACTTC
CDR3 protein: CASSLVGNYQETQYF

V gene: TRBV9
clone size: few
D gene: NA
J gene: TRBJ2-5
CDR3 DNA: TGTGCCAGCAGCGTTCGACCGGGGGAGACCCAGTACTTC
CDR3 protein: CASSVRPGETQYF

V gene: TRBV9
clone size: many
D gene: NA
J gene: TRBJ2-2
CDR3 DNA: TGTGCCAGCAGCGTAGGTGGGCTTAACACCGGGGAGCTGTTTTTT
CDR3 protein: CASSVGGLNTGELFF

V gene: TRBV5-6
clone size: NA
D gene: NA
J gene: TRBJ1-5
CDR3 DNA: TGTGCCAGCAGCTTCGGGTCTGGCGGCAATCAGCCCCAGCATTTT
CDR3 protein: CASSFGSGGNQPQHF

V gene: TRBV7-2
clone size: NA
D gene: NA
J gene: TRBJ1-2
CDR3 DNA: TGTGCCAGCAGCTTATTAAAAGGGAACCATGGCTACACCTTC
CDR3 protein: CASSLLKGNHGYTF

V gene: TRBV9
clone size: few
D gene: TRBD1
J gene: TRBJ1-1
CDR3 DNA: TGTGCCAGCAGCGTAGGACAGGGGGCTTTAGGCACTGAAGCTTTCTTT
CDR3 protein: CASSVGQGALGTEAFF

V gene: TRBV5-1
clone size: NA
D gene: TRBD2
J gene: TRBJ2-1
CDR3 DNA: TGCGCCAGCAACCCTAGCGGCTCCTACAATGAGCAGTTCTTC
CDR3 protein: CASNPSGSYNEQFF

V gene: TRBV11-2
clone size: few
D gene: TRBD1
J gene: TRBJ2-3
CDR3 DNA: TGTGCCAGCAGCTTAGGGCCAGGGGGAGTTCGGACAGATACGCAGTATTTT
CDR3 protein: CASSLGPGGVRTDTQYF